Below are 18 T cell receptor beta chains sequenced from a single sample in a study of post-analysis software for immune sequencing data. The antigens these receptors bind are not known. The study, taken as a whole, reports: When patients were compared with controls, about 5 TRBV segments were more frequent, TRBV5-6, TRBV5-1 and TRBV20-1 among them.

Presence of unique molecular identifiers characterized the TCR beta cDNA libraries. MiXCR, applied by TCRdb to the PCR reads, yields one record per CDR3 protein. This sample has fewer than 900,000 distinct CDR3 sequences, with around 46% found just once. What was sequenced was blood. The receptor set was obtained from a girl between 5 and 17 years old with multiple sclerosis.

This clonotype turned up a few times. J is TRBJ2-5 and V is TRBV6-2 or TRBV6-3; 7 bases map to TRBD2. The CDR3 is made up of 11 amino acids. Looked up from germline, CDR1 is MNHEY and CDR2 is SVGEGT. The V and J ends lost 10 bases and 11 bases, in that order; junction bases with no gene match: 10. This chain's CDR3 is CATGEGLEQYF. CDR3 DNA sequence: TGTGCCACCGGGGAGGGGCTGGAGCAGTACTTC.

The chain combines TRBV20-1 with TRBJ2-6, with 13 bases identical to TRBD2. The CDR3 is made up of 18 amino acids. Germline CDR1 and CDR2: DFQATT and SNEGSKA (reference sequence). V shed 6 bases and J 0 bases; nucleotides not matched to a gene: 8. For the CDR3, the DNA is TGCAGTGCCCCCGGGACTAGCGGGGACAGCTCTGGGGCCAACGTCCTGACTTTC. It encodes CSAPGTSGDSSGANVLTF.

The V gene is TRBV12-3 or TRBV12-4, the J gene TRBJ1-2, with D maybe TRBD1 (6 bases). Trimming cost V 3 bases and J 5 bases, with 16 bases left between them. The CDR3 sequence is 15 residues long. CDR3 region: CASSFRDTHPYGYTF. CDR3 nucleotide sequence: TGTGCCAGCAGTTTTCGGGACACTCACCCGTATGGCTACACCTTC.

The sample holds a few counts of this clonotype. The chain couples TRBV12-3 or TRBV12-4 to TRBJ2-7; D is ambiguous. V gave up 4 bases and J gave up 4 bases, with 14 bases separating them. The length of the CDR3 is 14 residues. CDR3 DNA: TGTGCCAGCAGTTATGGTCCCCTTTCTTACGAGCAGTACTTC. It yields the protein CASSYGPLSYEQYF.

As to this clonotype: Relative to the germline gene, one junction end is altered; a read error may explain this. V is TRBV7-9 and J is TRBJ2-3; 11 bases align to TRBD2. CDR3 length: 17 amino acids. The germline CDR1 and CDR2 sequences are SEHNR and FQNEAQ (reference sequence). The DNA of the CDR3 is TGTGCCGGCAGCCCCCGCCCGGGACTAGCGGAAACAGATACGCAGTATTTT. Its protein is CAGSPRPGLAETDTQYF.

This clonotype came up a few times. The V and J genes are TRBV7-8 and TRBJ2-5, with D tentatively TRBD2 (5 bases). This CDR3 spans 14 amino acids. Germline CDR1 reads SGHVS; CDR2 reads FQNEAQ. Deletions cut 8 bases from V and 2 bases from J, with 15 bases between. CDR3 DNA sequence: TGTGCCAGCCGCCTATGGAGGCAGCAAGAGACCCAGTACTTC. The encoded protein is CASRLWRQQETQYF.

This clonotype was observed once. The J gene is TRBJ2-3, the V gene TRBV7-2; maybe TRBD2 (6 bases). The CDR3 sequence is 14 residues long. V was clipped by 3 bases and J by 7 bases, with 14 bases between them. CDR1 and CDR2 (germline): SGHTA, FQGNSA. CDR3 sequence reads: CASSLGGIVNTQYF. The CDR3 DNA sequence: TGTGCCAGCAGCTTGGGGGGAATTGTAAATACGCAGTATTTT.

This clonotype was observed once. The DNA for the CDR3 is TGTGCCAGCAGTTTAGGTTCGGGACAGGGGGCTTTTGAGCAGTTCTTC. Amino acid sequence: CASSLGSGQGAFEQFF. This rearrangement joins TRBV28 to TRBJ2-1; 12 bases map to TRBD1. The trim removed 2 bases at V and 9 bases at J, leaving 8 bases unmatched. The CDR3 sequence is 16 residues long. Germline V gene sequence: CDR1 MDHEN, CDR2 SYDVKM.

In the case of this clonotype: Compared with germline, one end of the junction differs, possibly owing to a read error. The chain employs TRBV7-9 and TRBJ2-7; possible D gene TRBD2, 5 bases. The germline V gene encodes CDR1 SEHNR and CDR2 FQNEAQ (reference sequence). This CDR3 has 13 amino acids. The CDR3 DNA sequence: TGTGCCAGCAGCTTGGGGAGCTCCCACGAGCAGTACTTC. Residues: CASSLGSSHEQYF.

This chain links TRBV7-2 with TRBJ1-2, with D maybe TRBD1 (6 bases). The CDR3 has 15 residues. The V end lost 5 bases, the J end lost 3 bases, and 16 bases lay between the germline ends. Germline values: CDR1 SGHTA, CDR2 FQGNSA. As DNA, the CDR3 is TGTGCCAGCAGCAAGAGGGGGGGGCGCGACTATGGCTACACCTTC. Its translation: CASSKRGGRDYGYTF. Full variable domain (remainder filled in from reference TRBV7-2 and TRBJ1-2): GAGVSQSPSNKVTEKGKDVELRCDPISGHTALYWYRQSLGQGLEFLIYFQGNSAPDKSGLPSDRFSAERTGGSVSTLTIQRTQQEDSAVYLCASSKRGGRDYGYTFGSGTRLTVV.

In this sample, this clonotype turned up a few times. V usage is TRBV27 and J usage is TRBJ2-1; D gene uncertain. The germline CDR1 and CDR2 sequences are MNHEY and SMNVEV (reference sequence). The V end was cut by 5 bases, the J end by 7 bases, with 15 bases between. CDR3 length: 14 amino acids. DNA of the CDR3: TGTGCCAGCAGTCCCTACCAGACTGGGAATGAGCAGTTCTTC. Its translation is CASSPYQTGNEQFF.

The chain is built from TRBV20-1 and TRBJ1-5, with TRBD1 as a possible D gene (6 bases). With 0 bases removed from V and 2 bases from J, the gap between germline ends came to 8 bases. Germline loops: CDR1 DFQATT, CDR2 SNEGSKA (reference sequence). The CDR3 spans 14 residues. CDR3 sequence: CSARDQGRNQPQHF. The CDR3 nucleotides read TGCAGTGCTAGAGATCAGGGGCGCAATCAGCCCCAGCATTTT.

The gene calls are TRBV20-1 and TRBJ2-5, with 8 bases matching TRBD2. Trimming removed 2 bases from V and 11 bases from J; junction bases left unmatched: 16. The length of the CDR3 is 15 residues. The germline gives CDR1 DFQATT, CDR2 SNEGSKA (reference sequence). Here the CDR3 DNA reads TGCAGTGCTAGAATACAAGCGGGAGTACCCGATGAGCAGTACTTC. This sequence encodes CSARIQAGVPDEQYF.

V and J are TRBV9 and TRBJ2-3; possibly TRBD1 or TRBD2 for D (5 bases each). The CDR3 is made up of 16 amino acids. Trimming stripped 6 bases from V and 4 bases from J, with 21 bases between. Germline V gene sequence: CDR1 SGDLS, CDR2 YYNGEE. The CDR3 bases are TGTGCCAGCAACCCCGGGACCTTAATCGGGGCAGATACGCAGTATTTT. Amino acid sequence: CASNPGTLIGADTQYF. Full variable domain (outside the CDR3, taken from reference TRBV9 and TRBJ2-3): DSGVTQTPKHLITATGQRVTLRCSPRSGDLSVYWYQQSLDQGLQFLIQYYNGEERAKGNILERFSAQQFPDLHSELNLSSLELGDSALYFCASNPGTLIGADTQYFGPGTRLTVL.

This clonotype was observed a few times. The rearrangement joins TRBV13 to TRBJ2-7; 7 bases align to TRBD1. Per germline, CDR1 PRHDT and CDR2 FYEKMQ (reference sequence). The V segment lost 5 bases and the J segment 4 bases; nucleotides outside the gene matches: 11. The CDR3 has 15 residues. The CDR3 nucleotides read TGTGCCAGCAGCCGAAGACAGGGTGAGATGTACGAGCAGTACTTC. Translated, it gives CASSRRQGEMYEQYF.

The chain joins TRBV9 to TRBJ2-1, with a tentative D call TRBD2 (5 bases). The CDR3 runs to 15 residues. V lost 0 bases, J lost 7 bases, and 14 bases lay in between. Germline assignment: CDR1 SGDLS and CDR2 YYNGEE. As DNA, the CDR3 is TGTGCCAGCAGCGTAGGGGATAGCGTCCCGAATGAGCAGTTCTTC. Protein sequence: CASSVGDSVPNEQFF.

The rearrangement uses TRBV6-2 or TRBV6-3 and TRBJ2-7; D remains ambiguous. Trimming pared 5 bases from V and 5 bases from J, leaving 10 bases between. Per germline, CDR1 MNHEY and CDR2 SVGEGT. The length of the CDR3 is 12 residues. This CDR3 reads CASSRPSHEQYF. The CDR3 nucleotides are TGTGCCAGCAGTCGTCCTTCCCACGAGCAGTACTTC.

This clonotype was seen a handful of times. The chain uses TRBV7-6 and TRBJ2-3; 7 nucleotides align to TRBD2. CDR3 length: 15 amino acids. With 1 base clipped from V and 3 bases from J, the junction kept 4 bases outside the gene matches. CDR1 SGHVS and CDR2 FNYEAQ come from the germline V gene. This chain's CDR3 is CASSLGGSQTDTQYF. The CDR3 DNA is TGTGCCAGCAGCTTAGGCGGGAGTCAAACAGATACGCAGTATTTT.